One sample yielded the 20 T cell receptor beta chains listed below, sequenced in a study of blood T cell repertoires in COVID-19. Data came from immunoSEQ multiplex PCR; TCRdb stores just in-frame clones and leaves some out. The data show tens of thousands of clones, with about 86% seen just once and approximately 44% held by the top ten. Sequencing was performed on peripheral blood. The receptors shown here come from a man at least 80 years old with acute or convalescent COVID-19.

This clone was counted once. The chain couples TRBV27 to TRBJ2-6; 8 bases fit TRBD1. Per germline, CDR1 MNHEY and CDR2 SMNVEV (reference sequence). V lost 2 bases and J lost 0; bases outside the gene matches: 6. The CDR3 loop spans 18 amino acids. The CDR3 loop reads CASSLLNRGVSGANVLTF. In DNA form, the CDR3 reads TGTGCCAGCAGTTTACTGAACAGGGGGGTCTCTGGGGCCAACGTCCTGACTTTC.

This chain connects TRBV18 to TRBJ1-1; tentatively, D is TRBD1 (6 bases). The CDR3 runs 14 residues. Trimming cost V 3 bases and J 11 bases, with 19 bases left between them. Looked up from germline, CDR1 is KGHSH and CDR2 is LQKENI. The DNA of the CDR3 is TGTGCCAGCTCACCCCAGGGGACCCCTTCAGATGCTTTCTTT. Translated: CASSPQGTPSDAFF. The entire variable domain, with the rest obtained from reference TRBV18 and TRBJ1-1, is as follows: NAGVMQNPRHLVRRRGQEARLRCSPMKGHSHVYWYRQLPEEGLKFMVYLQKENIIDESGMPKERFSAEFPKEGPSILRIQQVVRGDSAAYFCASSPQGTPSDAFFGQGTRLTVV.

The chain uses TRBV18 and TRBJ2-2, with 7 bases aligning to TRBD2. Germline V CDR1 and CDR2: KGHSH, LQKENI. V shed 3 bases, J shed 9 bases, and the junction held 4 bases outside the gene matches. This CDR3 contains 13 residues. The CDR3 DNA reads TGTGCCAGCTCACCTACACTAGCGAGGGAGCTGTTTTTT. This gives the protein CASSPTLARELFF.

This chain uses TRBV30 with TRBJ1-6; the D is unclear. The V and J ends lost 4 bases and 6 bases respectively, with 10 bases between them. The CDR3 consists of 13 residues. The V gene's germline CDR1 is GTSNPN and CDR2 SVGIG (reference sequence). The CDR3 DNA follows: TGTGCCTGGAATCTGGCTTTTAATTCACCCCTCCACTTT. Translated: CAWNLAFNSPLHF.

This clone was counted many times. This chain joins TRBV30 and TRBJ1-5; weak D call: TRBD1 (5 bases). The CDR3 is made up of 13 amino acids. Trimming stripped 4 bases from V and 4 bases from J, with 11 bases between. The germline gives CDR1 GTSNPN, CDR2 SVGIG (reference sequence). The CDR3 DNA is TGTGCCTGGAATAGACAGAGAAATCAGCCCCAGCATTTT. Protein product: CAWNRQRNQPQHF.

The chain links TRBV4-3 to TRBJ1-5; D gene unclear. Trimming removed 1 base from V and 7 bases from J, with 8 bases in between. Per the germline V gene, CDR1 is LGHNA and CDR2 is YSLEER. There are 13 residues in the CDR3. The CDR3 here is CASSQGLLQPQHF. CDR3 nucleotides: TGCGCCAGCAGCCAAGGGCTTCTGCAGCCCCAGCATTTT.

This clone has only a few counts. This chain links TRBV27 with TRBJ1-5; weak D call: TRBD1 (5 bases). The CDR3 contains 14 residues. Trimming left V 5 bases short and J 12 bases short, with 20 bases between. Germline loops: CDR1 MNHEY, CDR2 SMNVEV (reference sequence). CDR3 loop: CASSPVRQMGLQHF. The DNA for the CDR3 is TGTGCCAGCAGTCCTGTCCGACAGATGGGGCTCCAGCATTTT.

This clone has only one observation. The genes are TRBV7-3 and TRBJ2-7, with 8 bases fitting TRBD1. The J segment lost 1 base and the V segment lost 5 bases, leaving 7 bases of the junction unmatched. This CDR3 spans 15 amino acids. The germline gives CDR1 SGHTA, CDR2 FQGTGA. CDR3 nucleotides: TGTGCCAGCAGCCCTAGCCAGGGGGCATCCTACGAGCAGTACTTC. This encodes CASSPSQGASYEQYF.

The chain joins TRBV7-2 to TRBJ2-5; the D gene is possibly TRBD1 (6 bases). Germline V gene data show CDR1 as SGHTA and CDR2 as FQGNSA. The ends were cut back, 4 bases at V and 3 bases at J, with 9 bases in the middle. CDR3 length: 13 residues. CDR3 coding DNA: TGTGCCAGCAGCTCTGGACAGAAAGAGACCCAGTACTTC. This gives the protein CASSSGQKETQYF. Full variable domain (remainder filled in from reference TRBV7-2 and TRBJ2-5): GAGVSQSPSNKVTEKGKDVELRCDPISGHTALYWYRQSLGQGLEFLIYFQGNSAPDKSGLPSDRFSAERTGGSVSTLTIQRTQQEDSAVYLCASSSGQKETQYFGPGTRLLVL.

The J gene is TRBJ2-7, the V gene TRBV15, with D unclear. The germline gives CDR1 LNHNV, CDR2 YYDKDF (reference sequence). V was clipped by 0 bases and J by 1 base, with 4 bases between them. This CDR3 region has 13 residues. CDR3 in DNA: TGTGCCACCAGCAGAGATTTATCCTACGAGCAGTACTTC. Translated: CATSRDLSYEQYF.

The J gene is TRBJ2-1, the V gene TRBV19; TRBD2 aligns across 12 bases. The CDR3 is 16 amino acids. V lost 3 bases to trimming and J lost 2 bases; unmatched junction nucleotides: 2. The germline V gene encodes CDR1 LNHDA and CDR2 SQIVND (reference sequence). Written as DNA, the CDR3 is TGTGCCAGTAGTATCAGGACTAGCGGGACCTACAATGAGCAGTTCTTC. This gives the protein CASSIRTSGTYNEQFF.

V usage is TRBV5-1 and J usage is TRBJ2-5, with 13 nucleotides matching TRBD2. The CDR3 has 16 amino acids. Germline CDR1 SGHRS, CDR2 YFSETQ. V dropped 0 bases and J dropped 6; count of bases not matched to a gene: 5. The CDR3 spells CASSLGGTSGIKTQYF. The CDR3 region has the DNA TGCGCCAGCAGCTTGGGTGGGACTAGCGGGATAAAGACCCAGTACTTC. Complete variable domain (other parts from reference TRBV5-1 and TRBJ2-5): KAGVTQTPRYLIKTRGQQVTLSCSPISGHRSVSWYQQTPGQGLQFLFEYFSETQRNKGNFPGRFSGRQFSNSRSEMNVSTLELGDSALYLCASSLGGTSGIKTQYFGPGTRLLVL.

The chain links TRBV7-9 to TRBJ2-7; D is undetermined. The CDR3 covers 12 residues. Trimming left V 5 bases short and J 9 bases short, with 14 bases between. Germline V gene lookup returns CDR1 SEHNR and CDR2 FQNEAQ (reference sequence). DNA for the CDR3: TGTGCCAGCAGCCCTCTAGGTACGAGGCAGTACTTC. It specifies CASSPLGTRQYF.

This CDR3 reads CASSTLTSGSYNSPLHF. The CDR3 bases are TGTGCCAGCAGTACGTTGACAAGTGGCTCCTATAATTCACCCCTCCACTTT. This chain connects TRBV28 to TRBJ1-6; D is unclear. The germline V and J ends were trimmed by 5 bases and 0 bases, with 14 bases remaining between them. The CDR3 consists of 17 residues. CDR1 is MDHEN, CDR2 SYDVKM, per germline.

The rearrangement links TRBV9 to TRBJ1-6, with D perhaps TRBD1 (6 bases). The V end lost 7 bases, the J end lost 9 bases, and 23 bases lay between the germline ends. Germline values: CDR1 SGDLS, CDR2 YYNGEE. The CDR3 is 16 residues long. The CDR3 sequence: CASGRGGTGEGSPLHF. CDR3 in DNA: TGTGCCAGCGGGAGAGGGGGAACAGGAGAGGGTTCACCCCTCCACTTT.

The rearrangement uses TRBV28 and TRBJ2-1; D remains ambiguous. This CDR3 spans 12 amino acids. CDR1 and CDR2 (germline): MDHEN, SYDVKM. The V end lost 11 bases, the J end lost 0 bases, and 8 bases lay between the germline ends. This CDR3 reads CAVGSSYNEQFF. The DNA for the CDR3 is TGTGCCGTTGGTAGCTCCTACAATGAGCAGTTCTTC.

This chain joins TRBV28 and TRBJ1-3; tentatively, D is TRBD1 (5 bases). The V end was cut by 5 bases, the J end by 4 bases, with 18 bases between. Germline CDR1 is MDHEN and CDR2 is SYDVKM. The CDR3 is 16 residues long. CDR3 sequence (DNA): TGTGCCAGCAGTCTCCCCGGGAGGGGTGGAGGAAACACCATATATTTT. Translating it yields CASSLPGRGGGNTIYF.

The V and J genes are TRBV18 and TRBJ2-7, with 7 positions matching TRBD1. The CDR3 sequence is 15 residues long. J lost 3 bases, V lost 6 bases, and 11 bases had no gene match. CDR1 is KGHSH, CDR2 LQKENI, per germline. CDR3 protein: CASSLGQAALYEQYF. In nucleotides, the CDR3 is TGTGCCAGCTCCCTAGGACAGGCAGCCCTCTACGAGCAGTACTTC.

J is TRBJ2-1 and V is TRBV18; 8 positions agree with TRBD2. Per the germline V gene, CDR1 is KGHSH and CDR2 is LQKENI. Trimming removed 6 bases from V and 5 bases from J; junction bases left unmatched: 9. The CDR3 has 15 amino acids. The CDR3, as DNA: TGTGCCAGCTCCCCAGGCGGGACTAGAAACAATGAGCAGTTCTTC. Translation gives CASSPGGTRNNEQFF.

The chain employs TRBV6-5 and TRBJ1-1; D ambiguous. Per germline, CDR1 MNHEY and CDR2 SVGAGI. The CDR3 spans 15 residues. Trimming stripped 3 bases from V and 2 bases from J, with 13 bases between. CDR3 region: CASSYGATRNTEAFF. CDR3 coding DNA: TGTGCCAGCAGTTATGGAGCTACCCGAAACACTGAAGCTTTCTTT.